The next 21 T cell receptor beta chains were all read from a single sample in a study of cytomegalovirus exposure and HLA in healthy donors. The PCR employed 60 Vbeta primers together with 13 Jbeta primers. Assay used: immunoSEQ multiplex PCR; TCRdb lists only in-frame clones, some missing. Of about 130,000 clones in the sample, about 77% were seen once. Sequenced sample: PBMCs. The receptors derive from a man aged 50-60 years in good health and CMV-seronegative.

This clone was seen a handful of times. The chain carries TRBV6-1 and TRBJ2-1; 10 nucleotides line up with TRBD2. After removal of 9 bases from V and 7 bases from J, the junction contained 9 bases not matched to a gene. Germline CDR1 reads MNHNS; CDR2 reads SASEGT. The CDR3 is 14 residues long. For the CDR3, the DNA is TGTGCCAGTGACCTAGCGGGAGTAGGAAATGAGCAGTTCTTC. It encodes CASDLAGVGNEQFF.

The chain is built from TRBV15 and TRBJ2-3; 7 bases fit TRBD1. V dropped 1 base and J dropped 0; count of bases not matched to a gene: 7. The CDR3 sequence is 17 residues long. Germline CDR1 and CDR2: LNHNV and YYDKDF (reference sequence). DNA of the CDR3: TGTGCCACCAGCAGAGGGGATAGGGGGCTGAGCACAGATACGCAGTATTTT. It translates to CATSRGDRGLSTDTQYF.

In its sample, this clone was seen a few times. This rearrangement joins TRBV5-4 to TRBJ2-3; 8 nucleotides align to TRBD1. This CDR3 has 14 residues. J was trimmed by 2 bases and V by 4 bases; bases with no gene match: 3. Germline CDR1 SGHNT, CDR2 YYREEE (reference sequence). The CDR3 nucleotides are TGTGCCAGCAGCCCACAGGGGGTCACAGATACGCAGTATTTT. Translated: CASSPQGVTDTQYF.

V and J are TRBV7-6 and TRBJ2-5, with D possibly matching TRBD1 (6 bases). CDR3 length: 13 residues. Germline CDR1 SGHVS, CDR2 FNYEAQ. V was clipped by 1 base and J by 3 bases, with 6 bases between them. CDR3 nucleotides: TGTGCCAGCAGCTTAGGGACAGAAGAGACCCAGTACTTC. Its translation: CASSLGTEETQYF.

The chain uses TRBV4-2 and TRBJ2-7; 9 bases agree with TRBD2. This CDR3 is built from 16 residues. Trimming took 0 bases from V and 6 from J; bases not matched to a gene: 9. CDR1 and CDR2 from the germline V gene are LGHNA and YNFKEQ. The CDR3 here is CASSQEAGAGGREQYF. In DNA form, the CDR3 reads TGTGCCAGCAGCCAAGAGGCGGGAGCGGGAGGTCGCGAGCAGTACTTC.

This clone was recorded once. J is TRBJ2-5 and V is TRBV19; D might be TRBD2 (7 bases). CDR3 length equals 13 residues. The germline gives CDR1 LNHDA, CDR2 SQIVND (reference sequence). V lost 4 bases, J lost 5 bases, and 11 bases lay in between. CDR3 nucleotide sequence: TGTGCCAGTAGTACGGGGGGCTGGGAGACCCAGTACTTC. It translates to CASSTGGWETQYF.

V usage is TRBV15 and J usage is TRBJ2-3; tentative D call: TRBD1 (6 bases). Deletions cut 0 bases from V and 1 base from J, with 11 bases between. The germline CDR1 and CDR2 sequences are LNHNV and YYDKDF (reference sequence). The CDR3 has 16 amino acids. The CDR3 sequence is CATSRDRGGGTDTQYF. CDR3 DNA: TGTGCCACCAGCAGAGATCGAGGGGGAGGCACAGATACGCAGTATTTT.

The table lists this clone with a few counts. This chain links TRBV11-2 with TRBJ2-2, with 7 nucleotides matching TRBD1. The CDR3 runs 16 residues. Germline CDR1 is SGHAT and CDR2 is FQNNGV. With V trimmed by 5 bases and J by 5 bases, 11 bases remained unmatched. CDR3 DNA sequence: TGTGCCAGCAGCCCGCGACAGGGCTCGATGACCGGGGAGCTGTTTTTT. It is translated as CASSPRQGSMTGELFF.

As DNA, the CDR3 is TGTGCCATCACAGGGGGCGCGAACACTGAAGCTTTCTTT. Protein product: CAITGGANTEAFF. This chain uses TRBV10-3 with TRBJ1-1; TRBD1 aligns across 8 bases. The CDR3 runs 13 residues. Germline loops: CDR1 ENHRY, CDR2 SYGVKD. Trimming cost V 7 bases and J 1 base; bases outside gene matches: 2.

V gene TRBV27 combines with J gene TRBJ2-7; 9 positions match TRBD1. CDR1 is MNHEY and CDR2 is SMNVEV in the germline V gene (reference sequence). Trimming cost V 3 bases and J 5 bases; bases outside gene matches: 8. This CDR3 spans 15 amino acids. This CDR3 is CASSFIGTGSNEQYF. The CDR3 DNA is TGTGCCAGCAGTTTTATCGGGACAGGGTCAAACGAGCAGTACTTC.

The V call is TRBV7-3, the J call TRBJ2-1; D ambiguous. V gave up 1 base and J gave up 8 bases, with 9 bases separating them. CDR3 length: 13 residues. Germline V CDR1 and CDR2: SGHTA, FQGTGA. CDR3 nucleotide sequence: TGTGCCAGCAGCTTAAGTGACTGGGATGAGCAGTTCTTC. Its translation: CASSLSDWDEQFF.

The genes are TRBV19 and TRBJ1-3, with D tentatively TRBD1 (5 bases). The V gene lost 6 bases and the J gene lost 9 bases, with 12 bases spanning the gap. Looked up from germline, CDR1 is LNHDA and CDR2 is SQIVND (reference sequence). The CDR3 extends over 12 amino acids. The CDR3 region is CASSHRGITIYF. The CDR3 DNA is TGTGCCAGTAGCCATCGGGGGATCACCATATATTTT.

The CDR3 nucleotides are TGTGCCTGGACCGGACTAGCGGGGGAATACGAGCAGTACTTC. Protein sequence: CAWTGLAGEYEQYF. The chain is built from TRBV30 and TRBJ2-7; 13 bases line up with TRBD2. Germline V gene lookup returns CDR1 GTSNPN and CDR2 SVGIG (reference sequence). Losses at the gene ends were 4 bases for V and 4 bases for J; bases not matched to a gene: 4. The CDR3 extends over 14 amino acids. The complete variable domain, with remaining parts taken from reference TRBV30 and TRBJ2-7, reads SQTIHQWPATLVQPVGSPLSLECTVEGTSNPNLYWYRQAAGRGLQLLFYSVGIGQISSEVPQNLSASRPQDRQFILSSKKLLLSDSGFYLCAWTGLAGEYEQYFGPGTRLTVT.

The rearrangement links TRBV7-9 to TRBJ1-4; 10 bases are shared with TRBD1. The CDR3 runs 14 residues. Germline loops: CDR1 SEHNR, CDR2 FQNEAQ (reference sequence). Germline trimming cut 5 bases from V and 6 bases from J; bases unmatched to any gene: 3. CDR3 sequence: CASSRTGGDEKLFF. CDR3 in DNA: TGTGCCAGCAGCAGGACAGGGGGTGATGAAAAACTGTTTTTT.

The genes are TRBV7-2 and TRBJ2-7; 9 positions agree with TRBD1. This CDR3 region has 15 residues. V was pared by 5 bases and J by 3 bases, with 8 bases of the junction left unmatched. From germline, CDR1 is SGHTA and CDR2 FQGNSA. The CDR3 here is CASSPATGQGYEQYF. CDR3 in DNA: TGTGCCAGCAGCCCCGCGACGGGACAGGGCTACGAGCAGTACTTC.

This clone was recorded a few times. This sequence joins TRBV10-3 and TRBJ2-7; 15 nucleotides agree with TRBD2. V gave up 4 bases and J gave up 3 bases; unmatched junction bases: 4. The CDR3 loop spans 16 amino acids. Germline assignment: CDR1 ENHRY and CDR2 SYGVKD. The CDR3 loop is CAISGTSGRGFYEQYF. CDR3 nucleotides: TGTGCCATCAGTGGGACTAGCGGGAGGGGATTCTACGAGCAGTACTTC.

The gene calls are TRBV15 and TRBJ1-4, with D possibly TRBD1 on 6 matching bases. Germline assignment: CDR1 LNHNV and CDR2 YYDKDF (reference sequence). The length of the CDR3 is 17 residues. V was pared by 1 base and J by 5 bases, with 17 bases between. This CDR3 is CATSRGLGAGGNEKLFF. As DNA, the CDR3 is TGTGCCACCAGCAGAGGGCTTGGGGCGGGGGGCAATGAAAAACTGTTTTTT. The entire variable domain, with the rest obtained from reference TRBV15 and TRBJ1-4, is as follows: DAMVIQNPRYQVTQFGKPVTLSCSQTLNHNVMYWYQQKSSQAPKLLFHYYDKDFNNEADTPDNFQSRRPNTSFCFLDIRSPGLGDTAMYLCATSRGLGAGGNEKLFFGSGTQLSVL.

This chain uses TRBV10-2 with TRBJ1-1; the D gene is possibly TRBD1 (6 bases). V dropped 4 bases and J dropped 7 bases, with 13 bases sitting between them. CDR3 size: 13 residues. CDR1 and CDR2 (germline): WSHSY, SAAADI. As DNA, the CDR3 is TGCGCCAGCAGTGTAGGACAGCAGCGTGAAGCTTTCTTT. Translated: CASSVGQQREAFF.

In DNA form, the CDR3 reads TGTGCCAGCAGCCCTCCGGGACAGGGGTTTTTCGCTGAAGCTTTCTTT. Amino acids: CASSPPGQGFFAEAFF. The V call is TRBV27, the J call TRBJ1-1; 10 bases align to TRBD1. The CDR3 is made up of 16 amino acids. The junction had 13 bases not matched to a gene; V was cut back by 6 bases and J by 6 bases. Germline V gives CDR1 MNHEY, CDR2 SMNVEV (reference sequence).

V usage is TRBV10-2 and J usage is TRBJ2-7; TRBD2 matches 16 bases. V lost 5 bases and J lost 7; bases outside the gene matches: 8. The germline V gene has CDR1 WSHSY and CDR2 SAAADI. The CDR3 length is 16 residues. The DNA for the CDR3 is TGCGCCAGCAGTTCGGGACTAGCGGGAGGGAGTTGGGAGCAGTACTTC. Amino acid sequence: CASSSGLAGGSWEQYF.

V gene TRBV9 combines with J gene TRBJ2-6; tentatively, D is TRBD2 (7 bases). The V gene's germline CDR1 is SGDLS and CDR2 YYNGEE. The CDR3 consists of 15 residues. V lost 5 bases and J lost 3, with 12 bases in between. For the CDR3, the DNA is TGTGCCAGCAGAAGGGGGGGGAGTGGGGCCAACGTCCTGACTTTC. As protein: CASRRGGSGANVLTF. The full variable domain, with the rest looked up from reference TRBV9 and TRBJ2-6, is DSGVTQTPKHLITATGQRVTLRCSPRSGDLSVYWYQQSLDQGLQFLIQYYNGEERAKGNILERFSAQQFPDLHSELNLSSLELGDSALYFCASRRGGSGANVLTFGAGSRLTVL.